The T cell receptor (beta chain) under discussion was sequenced for a study of T cell responses to AZD1222 COVID-19 vaccine. Overall study results and limits: Spike-specific TCR breadth and depth went up after people got two AZD1222 doses.

The data were produced by immunoSEQ multiplex PCR, yet TCRdb's version contains in-frame clones alone and is incomplete. This table holds about 94,000 clones, 85% found once. The germline V gene encodes CDR1 MGHRA and CDR2 YSYEKL. This CDR3 is 19 amino acids long. Trimming removed 0 bases from V and 4 bases from J; junction bases left unmatched: 15. Concerning this clone itself: No antigen is known for it.

This chain joins TRBV4-1 and TRBJ1-1, with TRBD1 matching over 9 bases. Material: peripheral blood, obtained 28 days after the second AZD1222 dose. This sequence was found in an adult who received the AZD1222 COVID-19 vaccine. CDR3 bases: TGCGCCAGCAGCCAAGATCGGGGGCTAACCGGGACAGGGAGCACTGAAGCTTTCTTT. Encoded protein: CASSQDRGLTGTGSTEAFF.